A single sample gave rise to the 27 T cell receptor beta chains below, sequenced in a study of cytomegalovirus exposure and HLA in healthy donors. It was with 60 Vbeta and 13 Jbeta primers that the PCR ran. Clones were read by immunoSEQ multiplex PCR, and TCRdb kept only the in-frame ones, dropping some. There are under 200,000 clones in the sample; about three quarters occur only once, and around 6% lies in the top ten. Sequences were obtained from PBMCs. The receptors come from a man aged 35-49 years in good health and CMV-seronegative.

This clone was seen more than once but under ten times. The rearrangement uses TRBV7-2 and TRBJ2-3, with TRBD2 matching over 7 bases. Per germline, CDR1 SGHTA and CDR2 FQGNSA. CDR3 length equals 18 residues. Trimming cost V 5 bases and J 0 bases; bases outside gene matches: 14. The CDR3 here is CASSRGVAGDASTDTQYF. Here the CDR3 DNA reads TGTGCCAGCAGCCGAGGGGTGGCGGGAGATGCTAGCACAGATACGCAGTATTTT. The variable domain in full, with the rest retrieved from reference TRBV7-2 and TRBJ2-3, is GAGVSQSPSNKVTEKGKDVELRCDPISGHTALYWYRQSLGQGLEFLIYFQGNSAPDKSGLPSDRFSAERTGGSVSTLTIQRTQQEDSAVYLCASSRGVAGDASTDTQYFGPGTRLTVL.

The CDR3 region is CASSSRGTGTLDTQYF. The CDR3 nucleotides read TGTGCCAGCAGCTCCAGAGGGACAGGGACATTGGATACGCAGTATTTT. The V and J genes are TRBV11-2 and TRBJ2-3, with 9 bases that match TRBD1. Germline values: CDR1 SGHAT, CDR2 FQNNGV. V was clipped by 4 bases and J by 6 bases; unmatched bases: 11. CDR3 length: 16 residues.

The rearrangement joins TRBV19 to TRBJ2-2; perhaps TRBD1 as D (5 bases). This CDR3 contains 16 residues. Trimming took 0 bases from V and 1 from J, leaving 9 bases between them. The germline V gene encodes CDR1 LNHDA and CDR2 SQIVND (reference sequence). The DNA for the CDR3 is TGTGCCAGTAGTATAGATCGGCAGGGGAACACCGGGGAGCTGTTTTTT. Translation: CASSIDRQGNTGELFF.

The V and J genes are TRBV21-1 and TRBJ2-7; no check of the table's D call, TRBD2, against the DNA was made. TRBV21-1 is a documented pseudogene. The CDR3 totals 20 residues. For the CDR3, the DNA is TGTGCCAGCAGCACTCACGGGGACAGGGACTGGACTAGCGGCCCCAACGAGCAGTACTTC. It specifies CASSTHGDRDWTSGPNEQYF.

The chain uses TRBV27 and TRBJ2-7; D might be TRBD2 (7 bases). The CDR3 is 17 residues long. Per germline, CDR1 MNHEY and CDR2 SMNVEV (reference sequence). The ends were cut back, 5 bases at V and 3 bases at J, with 23 bases in the middle. The chain's CDR3 is CASSLRGGPFSLYEQYF. The CDR3 nucleotides read TGTGCCAGCAGTCTGAGGGGGGGGCCATTCTCTCTCTACGAGCAGTACTTC.

The chain is built from TRBV5-1 and TRBJ2-5; 10 nucleotides align to TRBD2. Per germline, CDR1 SGHRS and CDR2 YFSETQ. The V and J ends lost 0 bases and 4 bases, in that order; junction bases with no gene match: 6. The CDR3 extends over 16 amino acids. The CDR3 coding sequence is TGCGCCAGCAGCTTGGGCACTAGCGGGGCCCGAGAGACCCAGTACTTC. The encoded protein is CASSLGTSGARETQYF.

Turning to this clone: One junction end does not reproduce the germline sequence, and a read error may be involved. The sample holds other DNA sequences that translate to the same CDR3. The chain employs TRBV13 and TRBJ1-3; 7 bases align to TRBD1. Germline CDR1 and CDR2: PRHDT and FYEKMQ (reference sequence). This CDR3 is built from 14 residues. DNA for the CDR3: TGTGCCAGTAGCTCGTGGGACAGTGGAAACACCATATATTTT. It yields the protein CASSSWDSGNTIYF.

This sequence joins TRBV7-9 and TRBJ1-2; no reliable D call. V lost 1 base and J 5 bases, leaving 5 bases between the germline ends. This CDR3 region has 12 residues. The germline V gene has CDR1 SEHNR and CDR2 FQNEAQ (reference sequence). In DNA, the CDR3 is TGTGCCAGCAGCTTAGTTGCGTATGGCTACACCTTC. Protein: CASSLVAYGYTF.

V and J are TRBV30 and TRBJ2-1; the match to TRBD2 covers 11 bases. Germline values: CDR1 GTSNPN, CDR2 SVGIG (reference sequence). The CDR3 is 14 amino acids. V lost 2 bases and J lost 6; bases outside the gene matches: 3. CDR3 residues: CAWSRLAGGNEQFF. The CDR3, as DNA: TGTGCCTGGAGTCGGCTAGCGGGAGGCAATGAGCAGTTCTTC.

V gene TRBV1 combines with J gene TRBJ2-7; the table assigns TRBD1, which was not confirmed against the DNA. TRBV1 is designated a pseudogene. CDR3 size: 15 residues. CDR3: CTSSQPRDRPGEQYF. The CDR3 region has the DNA TGCACCAGCAGCCAGCCCCGGGACAGGCCTGGCGAGCAGTACTTC.

The chain is built from TRBV9 and TRBJ2-5; 7 bases are a match to TRBD2. The CDR3 sequence is 17 residues long. Germline values: CDR1 SGDLS, CDR2 YYNGEE. J gave up 2 bases and V 1 base, and 11 bases lay outside the gene matches. The CDR3 DNA sequence: TGTGCCAGCAGCGTAAAGACGGCGGGAGAGTGGCAAGAGACCCAGTACTTC. It codes for CASSVKTAGEWQETQYF. The complete variable domain, with remaining parts taken from reference TRBV9 and TRBJ2-5, reads DSGVTQTPKHLITATGQRVTLRCSPRSGDLSVYWYQQSLDQGLQFLIQYYNGEERAKGNILERFSAQQFPDLHSELNLSSLELGDSALYFCASSVKTAGEWQETQYFGPGTRLLVL.

V gene TRBV7-9 combines with J gene TRBJ1-2, with D unresolved. The germline V and J ends were trimmed by 10 bases and 4 bases, with 13 bases remaining between them. The length of the CDR3 is 12 residues. Germline loops: CDR1 SEHNR, CDR2 FQNEAQ (reference sequence). CDR3 nucleotide sequence: TGTGCCACCACGGGGAACATCTATGGCTACACCTTC. Translated: CATTGNIYGYTF.

The rearrangement uses TRBV19 and TRBJ1-5; D possibly corresponds to TRBD1 (5 bases). Trimming removed 11 bases at V and 5 bases at J, with 16 bases between. This CDR3 has 13 residues. Per the germline V gene, CDR1 is LNHDA and CDR2 is SQIVND (reference sequence). The CDR3 DNA is TGTGCCCGGGGGGGAAAAGGGGATCAGCCCCAGCATTTT. Translated: CARGGKGDQPQHF.

CDR3 in DNA: TGTGCTAGTGGCTGGGGACAGTTGACCTCCTACAATGAGCAGTTCTTC. It is translated as CASGWGQLTSYNEQFF. The V call is TRBV12-5, the J call TRBJ2-1, with 7 bases that match TRBD1. CDR1 LGHNT and CDR2 FRNRAP come from the germline V gene. V shed 6 bases and J 0 bases; nucleotides not matched to a gene: 8. This CDR3 spans 16 amino acids.

The chain is built from TRBV5-1 and TRBJ2-3; D not resolved. From germline, CDR1 is SGHRS and CDR2 YFSETQ. The ends were cut back, 4 bases at V and 7 bases at J, with 16 bases in the middle. This CDR3 region has 14 residues. The CDR3 DNA follows: TGCGCCAGCAGCATGGAAACGAGCACGCATACGCAGTATTTT. Its translation: CASSMETSTHTQYF. Full variable domain (missing parts from reference TRBV5-1 and TRBJ2-3): KAGVTQTPRYLIKTRGQQVTLSCSPISGHRSVSWYQQTPGQGLQFLFEYFSETQRNKGNFPGRFSGRQFSNSRSEMNVSTLELGDSALYLCASSMETSTHTQYFGPGTRLTVL.

V is TRBV6-5 and J is TRBJ2-3, with D possibly TRBD1 on 7 matching bases. V was pared by 4 bases and J by 4 bases, with 18 bases between. This CDR3 spans 16 amino acids. Germline-derived CDR1 and CDR2 are MNHEY and SVGAGI. CDR3: CASSLSGQVAADTQYF. The DNA of the CDR3 is TGTGCCAGCAGTTTAAGCGGACAGGTAGCGGCAGATACGCAGTATTTT.

The chain recombines TRBV6-5 with TRBJ2-2, with D maybe TRBD1 (5 bases). CDR1 MNHEY and CDR2 SVGAGI come from the germline V gene. V was cut by 6 bases and J by 5 bases, with 13 bases left in between. CDR3 length: 14 residues. In DNA, the CDR3 is TGTGCCAGCAGACGACAGACGACTACCGGGGAGCTGTTTTTT. Its protein product is CASRRQTTTGELFF.

This sequence joins TRBV6-6 and TRBJ1-2; no clear D gene. V lost 0 bases, J lost 0 bases, and 8 bases lay in between. The CDR3 loop spans 15 amino acids. CDR1 and CDR2 (germline): MNHNY, SVGAGI (reference sequence). The CDR3 region is CASSYSRAANYGYTF. In DNA form, the CDR3 reads TGTGCCAGCAGTTACTCGAGGGCAGCTAACTATGGCTACACCTTC.

This chain links TRBV2 with TRBJ1-4; 7 bases agree with TRBD1. The germline gives CDR1 SNHLY, CDR2 FYNNEI. With V trimmed by 4 bases and J by 8 bases, 10 bases remained unmatched. This CDR3 spans 15 amino acids. CDR3 amino acids: CASSAYRDSGEKLFF. The CDR3 bases are TGTGCCAGCAGTGCTTACCGGGACAGTGGGGAAAAACTGTTTTTT.

This clone was detected once. In nucleotides, the CDR3 is TGTGCCAGCAGCTTATCCGGGACTTACAATGAGCAGTTCTTC. Translating gives CASSLSGTYNEQFF. The rearrangement uses TRBV11-2 and TRBJ2-1; D perhaps matches TRBD2 (6 bases). Trimming left V 2 bases short and J 4 bases short, with 9 bases between. Germline V gives CDR1 SGHAT, CDR2 FQNNGV. This CDR3 region has 14 residues. Looking up the rest from reference TRBV11-2 and TRBJ2-1 gives the full variable domain: EAGVAQSPRYKIIEKRQSVAFWCNPISGHATLYWYQQILGQGPKLLIQFQNNGVVDDSQLPKDRFSAERLKGVDSTLKIQPAKLEDSAVYLCASSLSGTYNEQFFGPGTRLTVL.

The chain couples TRBV10-3 to TRBJ2-1; TRBD1 agrees at 10 bases. After removal of 6 bases from V and 2 bases from J, the junction contained 4 bases not matched to a gene. The CDR3 has 15 residues. Germline V gene lookup returns CDR1 ENHRY and CDR2 SYGVKD. The DNA of the CDR3 is TGTGCCATCAGGGCCGGGACAGGGGCCTACAATGAGCAGTTCTTC. It encodes CAIRAGTGAYNEQFF.

The chain recombines TRBV11-2 with TRBJ2-1; 8 bases agree with TRBD1. There are 16 residues in the CDR3. From germline, CDR1 is SGHAT and CDR2 FQNNGV. V was pared by 5 bases and J by 4 bases, with 10 bases of the junction left unmatched. The CDR3 reads CASSPRPGQAYNEQFF. For the CDR3, the DNA is TGTGCCAGCAGCCCGCGACCGGGACAGGCGTACAATGAGCAGTTCTTC. Based on the CDR3 plus reference TRBV11-2 and TRBJ2-1, the full variable domain is EAGVAQSPRYKIIEKRQSVAFWCNPISGHATLYWYQQILGQGPKLLIQFQNNGVVDDSQLPKDRFSAERLKGVDSTLKIQPAKLEDSAVYLCASSPRPGQAYNEQFFGPGTRLTVL.

Here the CDR3 reads CASSVAGEGNEQFF. CDR3 nucleotides: TGTGCCAGCAGCGTTGCAGGGGAGGGGAATGAGCAGTTCTTC. The V and J genes are TRBV7-9 and TRBJ2-1; D perhaps matches TRBD2 (7 bases). There are 14 residues in the CDR3. Germline V gene lookup returns CDR1 SEHNR and CDR2 FQNEAQ (reference sequence). Trimming removed 5 bases from V and 7 bases from J, with 15 bases in between.

The chain employs TRBV27 and TRBJ2-7; 11 bases align to TRBD1. V lost 3 bases and J lost 4; bases outside the gene matches: 5. CDR1 is MNHEY, CDR2 SMNVEV, per germline (reference sequence). The CDR3 length is 15 residues. Written as DNA, the CDR3 is TGTGCCAGCAGTTTCCGGACAGGGGGCTTTTACGAGCAGTACTTC. This sequence encodes CASSFRTGGFYEQYF.

CDR3: CASSLVAGTSTDTQYF. DNA of the CDR3: TGTGCCAGCAGCTTAGTGGCAGGGACTAGCACAGATACGCAGTATTTT. The V call is TRBV7-2, the J call TRBJ2-3, with D possibly being TRBD2 (6 bases). The CDR3 runs 16 residues. Between the trimmed V and J ends, which lost 1 base and 0 bases, there was a span of 11 bases. CDR1 SGHTA and CDR2 FQGNSA come from the germline V gene.

The CDR3 DNA is TGCGCCAGCAGCGCTCAAGCGGGCTCCTACGAGCAGTACTTC. Amino acids: CASSAQAGSYEQYF. The chain has TRBV5-1 and TRBJ2-7; D possibly corresponds to TRBD2 (6 bases). Trimming removed 4 bases at V and 0 bases at J, with 11 bases between. CDR3 size: 14 residues. Germline V gives CDR1 SGHRS, CDR2 YFSETQ.

V usage is TRBV6-5 and J usage is TRBJ1-5; 7 bases are shared with TRBD1. The ends lost 2 bases at V and 2 bases at J; junction bases unmatched: 3. CDR1 and CDR2 from the germline V gene are MNHEY and SVGAGI. The CDR3 is made up of 15 amino acids. The CDR3 region has the DNA TGTGCCAGCAGTTACAGACAGGGAGGCAATCAGCCCCAGCATTTT. Its protein is CASSYRQGGNQPQHF.